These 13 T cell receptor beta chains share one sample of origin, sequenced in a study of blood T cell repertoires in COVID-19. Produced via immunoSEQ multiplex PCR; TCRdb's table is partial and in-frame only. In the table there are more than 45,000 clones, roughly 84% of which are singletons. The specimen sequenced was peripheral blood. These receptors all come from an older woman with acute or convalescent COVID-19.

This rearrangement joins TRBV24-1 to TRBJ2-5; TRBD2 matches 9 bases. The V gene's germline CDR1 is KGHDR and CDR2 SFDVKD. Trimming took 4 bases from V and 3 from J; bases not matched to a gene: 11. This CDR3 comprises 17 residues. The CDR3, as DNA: TGTGCCACCAGTGAACTTCTCCGACTAGCGGAAGAAGAGACCCAGTACTTC. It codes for CATSELLRLAEEETQYF.

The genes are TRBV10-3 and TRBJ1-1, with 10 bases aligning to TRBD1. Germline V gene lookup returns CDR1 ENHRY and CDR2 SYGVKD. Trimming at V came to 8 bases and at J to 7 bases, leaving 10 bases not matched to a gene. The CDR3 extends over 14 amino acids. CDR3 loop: CAIGAGTGAIEAFF. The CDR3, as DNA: TGTGCCATCGGGGCCGGGACAGGGGCAATTGAAGCTTTCTTT.

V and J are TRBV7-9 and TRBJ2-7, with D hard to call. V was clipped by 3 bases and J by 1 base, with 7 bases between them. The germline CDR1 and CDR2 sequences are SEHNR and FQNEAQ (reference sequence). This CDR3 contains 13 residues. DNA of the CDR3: TGTGCCAGCAGCTTTCAGTCGTCCTACGAGCAGTACTTC. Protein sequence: CASSFQSSYEQYF.

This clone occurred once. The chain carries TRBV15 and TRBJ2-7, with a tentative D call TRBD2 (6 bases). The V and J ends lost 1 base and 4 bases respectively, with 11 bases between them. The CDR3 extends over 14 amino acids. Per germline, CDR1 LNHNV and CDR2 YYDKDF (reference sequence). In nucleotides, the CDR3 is TGTGCCACCAGCAGAGCCGACGGACTATACGAGCAGTACTTC. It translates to CATSRADGLYEQYF.

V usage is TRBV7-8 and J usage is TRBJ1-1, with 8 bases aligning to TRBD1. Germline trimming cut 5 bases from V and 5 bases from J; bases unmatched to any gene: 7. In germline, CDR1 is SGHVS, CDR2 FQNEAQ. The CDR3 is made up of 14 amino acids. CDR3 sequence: CASSPYRGGTEAFF. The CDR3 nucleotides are TGTGCCAGCAGCCCGTACAGGGGGGGGACTGAAGCTTTCTTT.

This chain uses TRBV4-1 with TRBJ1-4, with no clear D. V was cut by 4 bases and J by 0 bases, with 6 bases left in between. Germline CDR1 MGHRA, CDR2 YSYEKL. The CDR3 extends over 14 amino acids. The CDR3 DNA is TGCGCCAGCAGCCCGGTTGCAACTAATGAAAAACTGTTTTTT. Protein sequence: CASSPVATNEKLFF.

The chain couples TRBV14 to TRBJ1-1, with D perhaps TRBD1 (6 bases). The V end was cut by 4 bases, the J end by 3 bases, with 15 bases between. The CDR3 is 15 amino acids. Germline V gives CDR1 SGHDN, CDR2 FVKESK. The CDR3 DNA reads TGTGCCAGCAGCCGCTTGGGGAGGGGGGACACTGAAGCTTTCTTT. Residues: CASSRLGRGDTEAFF.

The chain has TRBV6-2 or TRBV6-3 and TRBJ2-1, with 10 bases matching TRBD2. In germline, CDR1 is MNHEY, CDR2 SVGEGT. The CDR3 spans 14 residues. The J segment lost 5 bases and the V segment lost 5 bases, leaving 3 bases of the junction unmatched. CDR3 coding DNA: TGTGCCAGCAGTAAGCGGGAGGGCCACAATGAGCAGTTCTTC. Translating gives CASSKREGHNEQFF.

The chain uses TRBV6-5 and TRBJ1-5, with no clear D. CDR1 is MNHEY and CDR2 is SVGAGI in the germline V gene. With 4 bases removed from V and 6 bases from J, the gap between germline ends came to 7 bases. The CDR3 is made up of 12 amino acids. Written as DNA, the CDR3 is TGTGCCAGCAGTTCAGTGGTTCAGCCCCAGCATTTT. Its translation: CASSSVVQPQHF.

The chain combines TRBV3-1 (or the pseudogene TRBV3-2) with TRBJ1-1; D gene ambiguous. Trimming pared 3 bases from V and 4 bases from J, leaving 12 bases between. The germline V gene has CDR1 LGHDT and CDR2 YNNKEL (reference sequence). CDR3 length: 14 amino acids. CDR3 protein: CASSQGEMGTEAFF. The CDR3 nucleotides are TGTGCCAGCAGCCAGGGCGAGATGGGCACTGAAGCTTTCTTT.

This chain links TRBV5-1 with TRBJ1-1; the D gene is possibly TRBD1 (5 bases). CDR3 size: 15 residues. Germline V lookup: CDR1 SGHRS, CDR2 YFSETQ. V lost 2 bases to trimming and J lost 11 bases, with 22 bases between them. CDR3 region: CASSLGGTAEKRAFF. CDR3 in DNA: TGCGCCAGCAGCTTAGGAGGGACGGCAGAAAAAAGGGCTTTCTTT.

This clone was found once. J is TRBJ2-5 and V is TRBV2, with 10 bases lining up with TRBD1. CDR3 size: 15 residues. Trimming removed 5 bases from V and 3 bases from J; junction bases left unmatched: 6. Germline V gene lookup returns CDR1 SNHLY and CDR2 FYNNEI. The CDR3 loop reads CASSPDRGDEETQYF. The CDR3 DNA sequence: TGTGCCAGCAGTCCGGACAGGGGGGACGAAGAGACCCAGTACTTC.

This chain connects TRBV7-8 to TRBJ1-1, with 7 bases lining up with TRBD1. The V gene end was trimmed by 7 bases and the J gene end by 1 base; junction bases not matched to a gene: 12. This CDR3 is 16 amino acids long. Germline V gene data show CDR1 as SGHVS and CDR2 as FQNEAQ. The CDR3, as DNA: TGTGCCAGCACCGAGGTAGCGGGACAGCGGAACACTGAAGCTTTCTTT. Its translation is CASTEVAGQRNTEAFF.